The entry that follows covers one TCR beta chain sequence. The sample belongs to a study of blood T cell repertoires in COVID-19. Study-level background: T cells, B-cell-depleted T cells, or PBMCs provided the cDNA or gDNA that served as material.

Germline lookup yields CDR1 ENHRY and CDR2 SYGVKD. V trimming: 10 bases; J trimming: 1 base; junction bases outside the gene matches: 8. CDR3 length equals 14 residues. Authors' analysis steps: Reference gene primers were amplified, and this amplification served to estimate nucleated cell counts. Some clones are missing from TCRdb's copy, which holds only in-frame ones; the method was immunoSEQ multiplex PCR. V and J calls and clone size are those listed in that table; D and trimming were worked out from the DNA. Counted here are roughly 180,000 clones, 70% to 85% occurring once; the ten biggest clones make up around 7%. Seattle-derived patients entered the study during active infection and were followed longitudinally.

The V and J genes are TRBV10-3 and TRBJ1-1; 8 bases align to TRBD1. This TCR was sampled from a man older than 75 with COVID-19, enrolled during active disease. Sequenced input: peripheral blood. The chain's CDR3 is CATKDRAPNTEAFF. The CDR3 nucleotides are TGTGCCACAAAGGACAGGGCCCCGAACACTGAAGCTTTCTTT.